The next 26 T cell receptor beta chains were all read from a single sample in a study of blood T cell repertoires in COVID-19. The protocol was immunoSEQ multiplex PCR, while the TCRdb copy is restricted to in-frame clones and leaves out a portion. The sample has about 200,000 clones; roughly 90% are singletons. The sequenced sample consisted of PBMCs or T cells enriched from blood (not recorded which). The source is a woman in her twenties or thirties with acute COVID-19.

The J gene is TRBJ1-2, the V gene TRBV9, with D perhaps matching TRBD1 (5 bases). Trimming left V 5 bases short and J 6 bases short, with 14 bases between. The CDR3 totals 13 residues. Germline V lookup: CDR1 SGDLS, CDR2 YYNGEE. The chain's CDR3 is CASRPTERHGYTF. CDR3 DNA: TGTGCCAGCAGGCCGACAGAGAGGCATGGCTACACCTTC.

The V call is TRBV27, the J call TRBJ2-7, with 7 bases lining up with TRBD1. Germline CDR1 is MNHEY and CDR2 is SMNVEV (reference sequence). The CDR3 loop spans 13 amino acids. The ends lost 6 bases at V and 0 bases at J; junction bases unmatched: 2. The DNA for the CDR3 is TGTGCCAGCAGACAGGGGAGCTCCTACGAGCAGTACTTC. Encoded protein: CASRQGSSYEQYF.

This chain joins TRBV2 and TRBJ2-1; D unresolved. Germline V gene lookup returns CDR1 SNHLY and CDR2 FYNNEI. Trimming stripped 0 bases from V and 2 bases from J, with 8 bases between. The CDR3 is 15 amino acids. This chain's CDR3 is CASSEALPAYNEQFF. The CDR3 coding sequence is TGTGCCAGCAGTGAAGCGCTTCCAGCCTACAATGAGCAGTTCTTC.

V and J are TRBV7-9 and TRBJ1-1; the match to TRBD1 covers 9 bases. This CDR3 contains 15 residues. Looked up from germline, CDR1 is SEHNR and CDR2 is FQNEAQ (reference sequence). V gave up 4 bases and J gave up 4 bases; unmatched junction bases: 7. The CDR3 DNA sequence: TGTGCCAGCAGCTCACCAGGGACAGGGAGCACTGAAGCTTTCTTT. It encodes CASSSPGTGSTEAFF.

This clone was recorded once. V usage is TRBV18 and J usage is TRBJ1-1; 7 positions agree with TRBD1. The CDR3 is 16 residues long. V dropped 3 bases and J dropped 0; count of bases not matched to a gene: 7. The V gene's germline CDR1 is KGHSH and CDR2 LQKENI. The CDR3 reads CASSPGQLTLNTEAFF. DNA of the CDR3: TGTGCCAGCTCACCGGGACAGTTAACCCTGAACACTGAAGCTTTCTTT.

This clone has a single count. This chain joins TRBV7-9 and TRBJ2-1; 7 positions agree with TRBD2. The V gene end was trimmed by 3 bases and the J gene end by 6 bases; junction bases not matched to a gene: 2. The CDR3 is 13 residues long. Germline CDR1 reads SEHNR; CDR2 reads FQNEAQ (reference sequence). CDR3 DNA: TGTGCCAGCAGCTTGGGAGGGGCCAATGAGCAGTTCTTC. Translating it yields CASSLGGANEQFF.

J is TRBJ2-7 and V is TRBV7-9; 9 bases fit TRBD1. CDR3 length: 14 residues. J gave up 4 bases and V 2 bases, and 3 bases lay outside the gene matches. Germline lookup yields CDR1 SEHNR and CDR2 FQNEAQ (reference sequence). The CDR3 protein is CASSLPDRGYEQYF. In DNA form, the CDR3 reads TGTGCCAGCAGCTTACCGGACAGGGGTTACGAGCAGTACTTC.

The chain carries TRBV7-6 and TRBJ2-7; 9 nucleotides line up with TRBD2. Germline V lookup: CDR1 SGHVS, CDR2 FNYEAQ. Germline trimming cut 2 bases from V and 7 bases from J; bases unmatched to any gene: 9. This CDR3 region has 15 residues. The chain's CDR3 is CASSLQSGGLKEQYF. The CDR3 nucleotides read TGTGCCAGCAGCTTACAAAGCGGGGGGCTTAAAGAGCAGTACTTC.

The chain uses TRBV29-1 and TRBJ1-5; D uncertain. Trimming pared 6 bases from V and 4 bases from J, leaving 13 bases between. The V gene's germline CDR1 is SQVTM and CDR2 ANQGSEA. This CDR3 contains 13 residues. This CDR3 is CSVRLTENQPQHF. The CDR3 DNA is TGCAGCGTCCGCCTTACAGAAAATCAGCCCCAGCATTTT.

The J gene is TRBJ2-2, the V gene TRBV29-1, with D possibly being TRBD2 (6 bases). Per the germline V gene, CDR1 is SQVTM and CDR2 is ANQGSEA. CDR3 length: 15 amino acids. Between the trimmed V and J ends, which lost 7 bases and 5 bases, there was a span of 20 bases. The CDR3 here is CSARPGLQVTGELFF. The CDR3 bases are TGCAGCGCCCGACCGGGACTCCAAGTTACCGGGGAGCTGTTTTTT.

This clone was seen a single time. The chain couples TRBV29-1 to TRBJ1-4, with TRBD1 matching 8 bases. Germline CDR1 reads SQVTM; CDR2 reads ANQGSEA. Germline trimming cut 5 bases from V and 8 bases from J; bases unmatched to any gene: 7. This CDR3 comprises 13 residues. CDR3 protein: CSVQGQGGEKLFF. Here the CDR3 DNA reads TGCAGCGTTCAAGGACAGGGTGGCGAAAAACTGTTTTTT.

The rearrangement uses TRBV27 and TRBJ1-4; 9 nucleotides agree with TRBD1. This CDR3 is 16 amino acids long. CDR1 is MNHEY, CDR2 SMNVEV, per germline (reference sequence). Trimming cost V 2 bases and J 8 bases; bases outside gene matches: 9. The CDR3 protein is CASSLRTGVGREKLFF. The CDR3, as DNA: TGTGCCAGCAGTTTAAGGACAGGGGTCGGGAGAGAAAAACTGTTTTTT.

The chain uses TRBV18 and TRBJ2-7; a weak D match, TRBD1 (6 bases). Trimming took off 0 bases at V and 3 bases at J, with 12 bases between the two ends. The germline CDR1 and CDR2 sequences are KGHSH and LQKENI. The CDR3 loop spans 15 amino acids. CDR3 loop: CASSPPHTGYYEQYF. The CDR3, as DNA: TGTGCCAGCTCACCACCCCATACAGGGTACTACGAGCAGTACTTC.

The chain uses TRBV3-1 (or the pseudogene TRBV3-2) and TRBJ2-7; TRBD1 is a possible D gene (5 bases). The CDR3 totals 13 residues. Trimming cost V 0 bases and J 2 bases, with 5 bases left between them. Per germline, CDR1 LGHDT and CDR2 YNNKEL (reference sequence). The CDR3 nucleotides read TGTGCCAGCAGCCAAGACAGGGCCTACGAGCAGTACTTC. It is translated as CASSQDRAYEQYF.

The chain couples TRBV10-2 to TRBJ1-2, with D possibly matching TRBD1 (6 bases). Germline V gene sequence: CDR1 WSHSY, CDR2 SAAADI. The CDR3 loop spans 17 amino acids. The V end was cut by 0 bases, the J end by 2 bases, with 16 bases between. CDR3 in amino acids: CASSESRGRGANYGYTF. The DNA for the CDR3 is TGCGCCAGCAGTGAGTCGCGTGGCAGGGGCGCAAACTATGGCTACACCTTC.

The rearrangement uses TRBV19 and TRBJ1-3; D is possibly TRBD1 (6 bases). The V and J ends lost 3 bases and 0 bases respectively, with 9 bases between them. Germline V lookup: CDR1 LNHDA, CDR2 SQIVND (reference sequence). The CDR3 sequence is 15 residues long. The CDR3 loop is CASSIGQSSGNTIYF. CDR3 bases: TGTGCCAGTAGTATCGGACAGAGCTCTGGAAACACCATATATTTT.

The chain links TRBV5-1 to TRBJ2-3, with 16 bases matching TRBD2. Germline-derived CDR1 and CDR2 are SGHRS and YFSETQ. The CDR3 extends over 13 amino acids. V lost 4 bases to trimming and J lost 13 bases; unmatched junction nucleotides: 3. CDR3 coding DNA: TGCGCCAGCAGCCTCGGGACTAGCGGGGGGGAGTATTTT. Encoded protein: CASSLGTSGGEYF.

The genes are TRBV5-4 and TRBJ2-5; tentative D call: TRBD1 (6 bases). Germline V gene data show CDR1 as SGHNT and CDR2 as YYREEE (reference sequence). V lost 4 bases and J lost 2, with 18 bases in between. The CDR3 consists of 16 residues. The CDR3: CASSRYTGQTQETQYF. In DNA, the CDR3 is TGTGCCAGCAGCAGATATACAGGGCAAACTCAAGAGACCCAGTACTTC.

The chain combines TRBV19 with TRBJ2-7; TRBD1 might be the D (6 bases). Deletions cut 6 bases from V and 1 base from J, with 13 bases between. Germline V gene lookup returns CDR1 LNHDA and CDR2 SQIVND (reference sequence). This CDR3 comprises 14 residues. The CDR3 sequence is CASSRTASSYEQYF. The CDR3 coding sequence is TGTGCCAGTAGCCGGACAGCGAGTTCCTACGAGCAGTACTTC.

The chain combines TRBV19 with TRBJ1-1; D is perhaps TRBD1 (5 bases). The CDR3 covers 13 residues. V lost 6 bases, J lost 1 base, and 9 bases lay in between. Germline CDR1 and CDR2: LNHDA and SQIVND (reference sequence). CDR3: CASSHQGNTEAFF. In nucleotides, the CDR3 is TGTGCCAGTAGCCATCAGGGGAACACTGAAGCTTTCTTT.

The chain carries TRBV15 and TRBJ1-2; D gene unclear. Trimming shortened V by 3 bases and J by 4 bases, and 12 bases separated the two germline ends. CDR3 length: 14 residues. Germline loops: CDR1 LNHNV, CDR2 YYDKDF (reference sequence). The CDR3 protein is CATSREGVSYGYTF. The DNA of the CDR3 is TGTGCCACCAGCAGGGAAGGAGTTTCCTATGGCTACACCTTC.

The rearrangement links TRBV5-6 to TRBJ1-5, with D possibly being TRBD1 (6 bases). The CDR3 is 14 amino acids. The V end was cut by 0 bases, the J end by 3 bases, with 7 bases between. Germline CDR1 and CDR2: SGHDT and YYEEEE. The CDR3 DNA is TGTGCCAGCAGCTTGGGGGGACACAATCAGCCCCAGCATTTT. Its protein is CASSLGGHNQPQHF.

The chain links TRBV9 to TRBJ2-3, with 10 bases aligning to TRBD2. CDR3 length: 16 residues. CDR1 is SGDLS and CDR2 is YYNGEE in the germline V gene. V was clipped by 4 bases and J by 4 bases; unmatched bases: 9. The DNA of the CDR3 is TGTGCCAGCAGCCCACAAGCGGGGGGGCGAGCAGATACGCAGTATTTT. Protein: CASSPQAGGRADTQYF.

V and J are TRBV2 and TRBJ1-2, with 12 bases identical to TRBD1. The CDR3 loop spans 17 amino acids. Germline CDR1 is SNHLY and CDR2 is FYNNEI. V shed 4 bases and J 3 bases; nucleotides not matched to a gene: 9. DNA for the CDR3: TGTGCCAGCAGTGCATCCGGGACAGGGGGCGCTTACTATGGCTACACCTTC. It is translated as CASSASGTGGAYYGYTF. The full variable domain, rest sourced from reference TRBV2 and TRBJ1-2, is EPEVTQTPSHQVTQMGQEVILRCVPISNHLYFYWYRQILGQKVEFLVSFYNNEISEKSEIFDDQFSVERPDGSNFTLKIRSTKLEDSAMYFCASSASGTGGAYYGYTFGSGTRLTVV.

The count of this clone is one. The gene calls are TRBV5-1 and TRBJ1-2; 7 nucleotides line up with TRBD1. V gave up 0 bases and J gave up 4 bases; unmatched junction bases: 6. Germline V gene data show CDR1 as SGHRS and CDR2 as YFSETQ. The CDR3 covers 15 residues. CDR3 residues: CASSLDRGRGYGYTF. The CDR3 nucleotides are TGCGCCAGCAGCTTGGACAGGGGAAGAGGCTATGGCTACACCTTC.

This chain links TRBV30 with TRBJ2-3, with 15 bases fitting TRBD2. Germline lookup yields CDR1 GTSNPN and CDR2 SVGIG (reference sequence). The CDR3 sequence is 15 residues long. Germline trimming cut 1 base from V and 8 bases from J; bases unmatched to any gene: 4. The CDR3 loop reads CAWSGTSGGGGTQYF. CDR3 coding DNA: TGTGCCTGGAGTGGGACTAGCGGGGGGGGAGGTACGCAGTATTTT.